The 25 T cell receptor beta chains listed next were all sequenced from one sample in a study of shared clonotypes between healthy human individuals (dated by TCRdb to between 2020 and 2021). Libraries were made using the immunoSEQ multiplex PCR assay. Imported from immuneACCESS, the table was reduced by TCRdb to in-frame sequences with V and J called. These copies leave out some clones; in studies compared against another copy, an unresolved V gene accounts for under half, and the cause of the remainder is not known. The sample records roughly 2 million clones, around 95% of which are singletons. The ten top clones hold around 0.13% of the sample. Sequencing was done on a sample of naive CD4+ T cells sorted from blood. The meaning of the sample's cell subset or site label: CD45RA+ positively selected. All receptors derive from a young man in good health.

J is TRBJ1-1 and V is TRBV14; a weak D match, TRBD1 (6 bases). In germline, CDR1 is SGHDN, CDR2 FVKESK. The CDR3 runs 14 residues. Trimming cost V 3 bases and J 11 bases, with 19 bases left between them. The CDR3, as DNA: TGTGCCAGCAGCCATGGAGGGGGGGCTCCAGCGGCTTTCTTT. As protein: CASSHGGGAPAAFF. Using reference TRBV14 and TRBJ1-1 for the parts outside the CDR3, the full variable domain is EAGVTQFPSHSVIEKGQTVTLRCDPISGHDNLYWYRRVMGKEIKFLLHFVKESKQDESGMPNNRFLAERTGGTYSTLKVQPAELEDSGVYFCASSHGGGAPAAFFGQGTRLTVV.

In nucleotides, the CDR3 is TGTGCCATACACCTTGGGGACAGGGGATCCTACGAGCAGTACTTC. Its protein product is CAIHLGDRGSYEQYF. This chain links TRBV14 with TRBJ2-7; TRBD1 agrees at 10 bases. J lost 1 base, V lost 10 bases, and 10 bases had no gene match. The V gene's germline CDR1 is SGHDN and CDR2 FVKESK. The CDR3 has 15 residues.

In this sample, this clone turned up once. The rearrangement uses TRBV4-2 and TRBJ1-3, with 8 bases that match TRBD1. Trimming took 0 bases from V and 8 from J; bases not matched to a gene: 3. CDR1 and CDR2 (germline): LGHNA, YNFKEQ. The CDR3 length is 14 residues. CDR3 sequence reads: CASSQEDRDDTIYF. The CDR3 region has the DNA TGTGCCAGCAGCCAAGAGGACAGGGACGACACCATATATTTT.

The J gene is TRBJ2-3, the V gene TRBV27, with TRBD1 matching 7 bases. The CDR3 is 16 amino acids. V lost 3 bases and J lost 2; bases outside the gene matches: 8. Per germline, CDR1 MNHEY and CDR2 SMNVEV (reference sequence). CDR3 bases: TGTGCCAGCAGTTTGCAGGGACAGTGGACCACAGATACGCAGTATTTT. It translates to CASSLQGQWTTDTQYF.

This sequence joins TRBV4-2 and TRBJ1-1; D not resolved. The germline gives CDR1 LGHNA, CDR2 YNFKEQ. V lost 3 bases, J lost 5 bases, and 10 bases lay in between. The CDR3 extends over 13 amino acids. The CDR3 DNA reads TGTGCCAGCAGCCAGGAATTATATACTGAAGCTTTCTTT. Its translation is CASSQELYTEAFF.

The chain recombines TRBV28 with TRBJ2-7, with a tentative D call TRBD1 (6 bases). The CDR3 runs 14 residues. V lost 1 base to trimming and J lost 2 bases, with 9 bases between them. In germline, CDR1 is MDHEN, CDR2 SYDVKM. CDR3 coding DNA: TGTGCCAGCAGTTTATATGGGGGCCCCTACGAGCAGTACTTC. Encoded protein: CASSLYGGPYEQYF.

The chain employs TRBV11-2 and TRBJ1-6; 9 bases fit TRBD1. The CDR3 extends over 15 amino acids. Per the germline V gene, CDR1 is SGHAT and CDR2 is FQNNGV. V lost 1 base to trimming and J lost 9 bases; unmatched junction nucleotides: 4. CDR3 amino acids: CASSLVGTGSSPLHF. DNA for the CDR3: TGTGCCAGCAGCTTAGTGGGGACAGGGAGTTCACCCCTCCACTTT.

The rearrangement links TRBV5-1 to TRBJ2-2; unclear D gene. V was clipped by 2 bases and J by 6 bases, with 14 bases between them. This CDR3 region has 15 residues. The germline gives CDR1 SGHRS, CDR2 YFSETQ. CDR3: CASSLPLTGPGELFF. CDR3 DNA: TGCGCCAGCAGCTTACCACTCACTGGCCCCGGGGAGCTGTTTTTT.

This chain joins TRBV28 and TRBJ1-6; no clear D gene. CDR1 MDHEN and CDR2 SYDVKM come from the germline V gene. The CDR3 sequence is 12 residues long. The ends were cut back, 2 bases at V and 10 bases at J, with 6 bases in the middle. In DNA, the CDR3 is TGTGCCAGCAGTTTAAATGGATCACCCCTCCACTTT. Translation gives CASSLNGSPLHF.

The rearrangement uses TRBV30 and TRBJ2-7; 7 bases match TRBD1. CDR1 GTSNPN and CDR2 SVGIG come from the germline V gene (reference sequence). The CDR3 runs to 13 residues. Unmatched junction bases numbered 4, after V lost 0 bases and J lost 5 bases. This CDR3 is CAWSVLQGNEQYF. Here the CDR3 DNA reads TGTGCCTGGAGTGTACTACAGGGGAACGAGCAGTACTTC.

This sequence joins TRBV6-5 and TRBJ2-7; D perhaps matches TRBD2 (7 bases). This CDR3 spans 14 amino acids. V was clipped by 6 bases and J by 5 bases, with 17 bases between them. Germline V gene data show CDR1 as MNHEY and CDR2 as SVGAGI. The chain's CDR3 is CASRPTGGANEQYF. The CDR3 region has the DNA TGTGCCAGCAGACCCACTGGGGGGGCGAACGAGCAGTACTTC.

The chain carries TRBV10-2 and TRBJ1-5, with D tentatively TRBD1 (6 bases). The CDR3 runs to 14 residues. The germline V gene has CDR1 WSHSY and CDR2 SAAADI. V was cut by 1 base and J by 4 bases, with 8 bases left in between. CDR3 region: CASSELTGNQPQHF. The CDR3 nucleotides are TGCGCCAGCAGTGAGTTAACAGGGAATCAGCCCCAGCATTTT.

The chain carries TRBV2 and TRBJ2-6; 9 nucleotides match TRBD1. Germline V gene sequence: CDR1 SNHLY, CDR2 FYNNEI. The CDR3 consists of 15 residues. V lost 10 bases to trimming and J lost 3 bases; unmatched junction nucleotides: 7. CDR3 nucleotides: TGTGCCATACTACAGGGGGCGCTTGGGGCCAACGTCCTGACTTTC. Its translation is CAILQGALGANVLTF.

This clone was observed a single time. In nucleotides, the CDR3 is TGTGCCAGCAGAGTGTCTCTGGGGGCCGGGGAGCTGTTTTTT. Translated: CASRVSLGAGELFF. The chain carries TRBV28 and TRBJ2-2, with D perhaps matching TRBD1 or TRBD2 (5 bases each). CDR1 and CDR2 from the germline V gene are MDHEN and SYDVKM. The CDR3 extends over 14 amino acids. V was shortened by 6 bases and J by 6 bases, with 14 bases between the two germline ends.

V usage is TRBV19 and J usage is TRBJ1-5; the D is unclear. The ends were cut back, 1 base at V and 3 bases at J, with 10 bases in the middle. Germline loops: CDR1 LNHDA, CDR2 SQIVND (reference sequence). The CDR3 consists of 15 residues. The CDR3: CASSIVWQLNQPQHF. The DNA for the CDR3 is TGTGCCAGTAGTATAGTATGGCAGCTCAATCAGCCCCAGCATTTT.

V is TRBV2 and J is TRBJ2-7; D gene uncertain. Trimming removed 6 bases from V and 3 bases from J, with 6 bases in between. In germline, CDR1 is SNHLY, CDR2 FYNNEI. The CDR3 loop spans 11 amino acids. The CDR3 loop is CASRTVYEQYF. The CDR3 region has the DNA TGTGCCAGCAGAACAGTCTACGAGCAGTACTTC.

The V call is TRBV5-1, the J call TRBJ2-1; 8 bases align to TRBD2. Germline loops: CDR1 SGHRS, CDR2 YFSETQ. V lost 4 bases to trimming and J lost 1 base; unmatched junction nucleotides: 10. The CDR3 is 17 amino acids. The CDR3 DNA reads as TGCGCCAGCAGCCCGTCAATACTAGCGGTTTCCTACAATGAGCAGTTCTTC. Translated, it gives CASSPSILAVSYNEQFF.

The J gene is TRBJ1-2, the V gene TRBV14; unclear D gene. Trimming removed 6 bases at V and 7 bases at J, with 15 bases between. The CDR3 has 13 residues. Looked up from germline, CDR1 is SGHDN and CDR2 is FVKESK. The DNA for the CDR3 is TGTGCCAGCAGTGTGAACATGGCCAGTGGCTACACCTTC. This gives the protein CASSVNMASGYTF.

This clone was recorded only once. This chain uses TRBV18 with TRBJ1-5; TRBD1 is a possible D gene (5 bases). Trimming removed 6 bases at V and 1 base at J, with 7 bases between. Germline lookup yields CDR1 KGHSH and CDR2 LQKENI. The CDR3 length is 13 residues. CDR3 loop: CASSGQSNQPQHF. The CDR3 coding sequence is TGTGCCAGCTCGGGGCAGAGCAATCAGCCCCAGCATTTT. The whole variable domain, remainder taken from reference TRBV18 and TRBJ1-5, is NAGVMQNPRHLVRRRGQEARLRCSPMKGHSHVYWYRQLPEEGLKFMVYLQKENIIDESGMPKERFSAEFPKEGPSILRIQQVVRGDSAAYFCASSGQSNQPQHFGDGTRLSIL.

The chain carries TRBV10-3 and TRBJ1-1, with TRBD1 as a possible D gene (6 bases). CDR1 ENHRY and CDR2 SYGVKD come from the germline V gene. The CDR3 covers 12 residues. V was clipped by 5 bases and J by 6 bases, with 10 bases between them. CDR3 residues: CAISPGVPEAFF. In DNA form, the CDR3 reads TGTGCCATCAGTCCAGGGGTTCCTGAAGCTTTCTTT.

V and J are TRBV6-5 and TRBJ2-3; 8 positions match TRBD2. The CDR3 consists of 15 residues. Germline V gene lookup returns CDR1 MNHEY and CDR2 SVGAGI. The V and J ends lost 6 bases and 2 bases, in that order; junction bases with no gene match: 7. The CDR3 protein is CASRERGTYTDTQYF. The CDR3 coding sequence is TGTGCCAGCAGAGAGCGGGGGACCTACACAGATACGCAGTATTTT.

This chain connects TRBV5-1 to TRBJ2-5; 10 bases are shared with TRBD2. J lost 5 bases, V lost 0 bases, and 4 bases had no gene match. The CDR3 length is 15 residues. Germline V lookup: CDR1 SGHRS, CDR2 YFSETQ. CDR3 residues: CASSLVGTSVETQYF. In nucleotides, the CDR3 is TGCGCCAGCAGCTTGGTAGGGACTAGCGTCGAGACCCAGTACTTC.

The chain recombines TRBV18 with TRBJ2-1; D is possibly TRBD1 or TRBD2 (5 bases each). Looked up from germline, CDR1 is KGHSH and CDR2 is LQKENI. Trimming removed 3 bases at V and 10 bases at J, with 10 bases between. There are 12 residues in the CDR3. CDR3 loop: CASSPRGPEQFF. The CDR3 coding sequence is TGTGCCAGCTCACCGAGGGGCCCCGAGCAGTTCTTC.

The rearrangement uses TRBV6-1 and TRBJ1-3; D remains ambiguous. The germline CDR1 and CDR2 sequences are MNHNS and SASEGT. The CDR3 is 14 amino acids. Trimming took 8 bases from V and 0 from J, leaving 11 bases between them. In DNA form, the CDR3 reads TGTGCCAGCGCCGCGGGCAACTCTGGAAACACCATATATTTT. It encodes CASAAGNSGNTIYF.

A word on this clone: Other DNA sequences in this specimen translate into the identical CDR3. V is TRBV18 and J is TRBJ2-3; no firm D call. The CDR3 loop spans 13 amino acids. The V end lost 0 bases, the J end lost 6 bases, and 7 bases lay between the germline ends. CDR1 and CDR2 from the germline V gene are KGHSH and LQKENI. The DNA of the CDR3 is TGTGCCAGCTCACCACCGAACGGGGATACGCAGTATTTT. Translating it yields CASSPPNGDTQYF.